This TCR beta chain is from a study of blood T cell repertoires in COVID-19. Background on the study: Samples came from the United States, Italy and Spain, spanning acute and convalescent COVID-19. T cells, B-cell-depleted T cells, or PBMCs provided the cDNA or gDNA that served as material.

This clone was seen a few times. CDR1 SGHDN and CDR2 FVKESK come from the germline V gene. This CDR3 has 13 residues. The V end was cut by 4 bases, the J end by 2 bases, with 9 bases between. In the authors' methods: Reference gene primer amplification in the assay estimated nucleated cell counts. Some clones are missing from TCRdb's copy, which holds only in-frame ones; the method was immunoSEQ multiplex PCR. The DNA was the basis for D and trimming; V, J and clone size are from that table. The sample lists some 250,000 clones, 70% to 90% occurring once. The sequencing input was peripheral blood. This chain uses TRBV14 with TRBJ2-7; D uncertain. This clonotype originated in a human donor in a cohort sampled during active COVID-19. The CDR3 spells CASSPLAAYEQYF. CDR3 sequence (DNA): TGTGCCAGCAGCCCACTGGCGGCCTACGAGCAGTACTTC.